Detailed here is one TCR beta chain. The data were taken from a study of blood T cell repertoires in COVID-19. Study-level background: COVID-19 samples from acute and convalescent phases originated in the United States, Italy and Spain. From T cells, B-cell-depleted T cells, or PBMCs came the material, which was cDNA or gDNA.

Trimming cost V 2 bases and J 1 base, with 18 bases left between them. This CDR3 is built from 18 residues. Germline CDR1 MNHNS, CDR2 SASEGT. Authors' data handling: Amplified reference gene primers provided the basis for estimating nucleated cell counts. Sequenced by immunoSEQ multiplex PCR; TCRdb stores in-frame clones only, minus some. For V, J and clone size, that table is used; D and trimming come from the DNA. This table has 55,000 to 65,000 clones, about 83% appearing once. The chain combines TRBV6-1 with TRBJ2-4; D is perhaps TRBD2 (5 bases). The TCR originated in a woman of 80 years or more with acute or convalescent COVID-19. Sequenced input: peripheral blood. The CDR3 here is CASSESNWTFGAKNIQYF. The CDR3, as DNA: TGTGCCAGCAGTGAATCGAATTGGACTTTTGGGGCCAAAAACATTCAGTACTTC.